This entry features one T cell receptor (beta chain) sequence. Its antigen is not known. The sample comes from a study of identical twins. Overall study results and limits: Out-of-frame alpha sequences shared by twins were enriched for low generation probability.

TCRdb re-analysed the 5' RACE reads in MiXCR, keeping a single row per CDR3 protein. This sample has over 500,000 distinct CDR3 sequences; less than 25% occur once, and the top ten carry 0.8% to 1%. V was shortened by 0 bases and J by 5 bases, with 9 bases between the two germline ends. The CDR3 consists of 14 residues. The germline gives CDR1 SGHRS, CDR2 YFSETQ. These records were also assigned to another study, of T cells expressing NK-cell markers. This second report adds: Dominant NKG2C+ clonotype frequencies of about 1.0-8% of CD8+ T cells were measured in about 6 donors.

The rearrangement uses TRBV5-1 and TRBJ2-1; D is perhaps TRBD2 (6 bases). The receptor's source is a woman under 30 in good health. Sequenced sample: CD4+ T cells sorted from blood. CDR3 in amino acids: CASSLDGRNNEQFF. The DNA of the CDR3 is TGCGCCAGCAGCTTGGATGGGAGGAACAATGAGCAGTTCTTC.